There are a few counts of the clone carrying this TCR beta chain. Its antigen is unknown. The data belong to a study of PD-1 blockade in classical Hodgkin lymphoma. On the study more broadly: Once every 2 weeks, patients received intravenous nivolumab at 3 mg/kg. Study-wide points: CD4+ TCR diversity, unlike CD8+, rose significantly by C4D1. After ASCT, patients who started nivolumab under 1 year later were excluded.

Unmatched junction bases numbered 8, after V lost 2 bases and J lost 7 bases. Germline CDR1 is SGHAT and CDR2 is FQNNGV. This CDR3 is built from 16 residues. Libraries were prepared by immunoSEQ multiplex PCR; TCRdb keeps only in-frame clonotypes and omits some of them. The table records 29,000 or so clones, about 76% of them present only once. Brentuximab vedotin exposure varied among the patients, all of whom had relapsed after autologous stem cell transplantation. Best responses fell into complete response, partial response or progressive disease. The sample in question was peripheral blood mononuclear cells (PBMCs), obtained before the second cycle of nivolumab. This chain joins TRBV11-2 and TRBJ1-6; 7 bases match TRBD1. The receptor's source is a human donor with classical Hodgkin lymphoma. The chain's CDR3 is CASSLHRQGGNSPLHF. As DNA, the CDR3 is TGTGCCAGCAGCTTACATAGACAGGGAGGAAATTCACCCCTCCACTTT.